These 23 T cell receptor beta chains came from one sample sequenced in a study of blood T cell repertoires in COVID-19. Sequencing used immunoSEQ multiplex PCR; TCRdb keeps in-frame clones, though not all of them. The repertoire holds around 180,000 clones, with roughly nine tenths as singletons. Material: peripheral blood. These TCRs come from a man aged 55 to 70 with acute or convalescent COVID-19.

The chain joins TRBV29-1 to TRBJ1-1; D gene uncertain. Per the germline V gene, CDR1 is SQVTM and CDR2 is ANQGSEA. The V end lost 6 bases, the J end lost 4 bases, and 18 bases lay between the germline ends. The CDR3 spans 14 residues. CDR3 amino acids: CSVSGEARGTEAFF. The CDR3, as DNA: TGCAGCGTGTCCGGGGAGGCACGCGGCACTGAAGCTTTCTTT.

The rearrangement uses TRBV2 and TRBJ2-5; TRBD1 might be the D (6 bases). Germline lookup yields CDR1 SNHLY and CDR2 FYNNEI. Trimming took off 6 bases at V and 2 bases at J, with 16 bases between the two ends. The CDR3 is 15 residues long. The CDR3 region is CASRSYRAGQETQYF. For the CDR3, the DNA is TGTGCCAGCAGATCCTACAGGGCTGGACAAGAGACCCAGTACTTC. The variable domain in full, completed from reference TRBV2 and TRBJ2-5, reads EPEVTQTPSHQVTQMGQEVILRCVPISNHLYFYWYRQILGQKVEFLVSFYNNEISEKSEIFDDQFSVERPDGSNFTLKIRSTKLEDSAMYFCASRSYRAGQETQYFGPGTRLLVL.

The CDR3, as DNA: TGCGCCAGCAGCCGGGACACCCGCACTGAAGCTTTCTTT. It is translated as CASSRDTRTEAFF. This sequence joins TRBV5-1 and TRBJ1-1, with D possibly being TRBD1 (6 bases). The CDR3 covers 13 residues. V lost 4 bases and J lost 4, with 11 bases in between. Germline V gene lookup returns CDR1 SGHRS and CDR2 YFSETQ.

The chain is built from TRBV6-4 and TRBJ1-4; tentatively, D is TRBD1 (6 bases). Deletions cut 5 bases from V and 8 bases from J, with 18 bases between. CDR1 is MRHNA, CDR2 SNTAGT, per germline. This CDR3 contains 15 residues. The CDR3 DNA reads as TGTGCCAGCAGTCTTACGAACAGGGAAGGGGAAAAACTGTTTTTT. It codes for CASSLTNREGEKLFF.

This clone was recorded once. The chain employs TRBV18 and TRBJ2-7; 8 bases fit TRBD1. The length of the CDR3 is 14 residues. V shed 6 bases, J shed 2 bases, and the junction held 6 bases outside the gene matches. From germline, CDR1 is KGHSH and CDR2 LQKENI. The CDR3 nucleotides are TGTGCCAGCTCTCTTCGACAGGGGACCTACGAGCAGTACTTC. Translation: CASSLRQGTYEQYF. The full variable domain, its missing parts supplied by reference TRBV18 and TRBJ2-7, is NAGVMQNPRHLVRRRGQEARLRCSPMKGHSHVYWYRQLPEEGLKFMVYLQKENIIDESGMPKERFSAEFPKEGPSILRIQQVVRGDSAAYFCASSLRQGTYEQYFGPGTRLTVT.

The chain links TRBV14 to TRBJ2-2; TRBD2 matches at 13 bases. The germline gives CDR1 SGHDN, CDR2 FVKESK. The CDR3 totals 18 residues. With V trimmed by 4 bases and J by 2 bases, 7 bases remained unmatched. The DNA of the CDR3 is TGTGCCAGCAGCCTCCGACTAGCGGGAGGACCAAACACCGGGGAGCTGTTTTTT. As protein: CASSLRLAGGPNTGELFF.

This chain joins TRBV10-2 and TRBJ2-7; unclear D gene. This CDR3 has 14 amino acids. With 6 bases removed from V and 3 bases from J, the gap between germline ends came to 15 bases. Germline-derived CDR1 and CDR2 are WSHSY and SAAADI. The CDR3 nucleotides are TGCGCCAGCAGCAACGCCGGGTTAAACTACGAGCAGTACTTC. Translation gives CASSNAGLNYEQYF.

The chain employs TRBV19 and TRBJ1-4; D might be TRBD1 (6 bases). Per germline, CDR1 LNHDA and CDR2 SQIVND (reference sequence). This CDR3 has 15 amino acids. V lost 5 bases and J 6 bases, leaving 16 bases between the germline ends. CDR3 loop: CASSVTAGADEKLFF. The CDR3 region has the DNA TGTGCCAGTAGTGTCACCGCGGGGGCGGATGAAAAACTGTTTTTT.

The V call is TRBV7-7, the J call TRBJ2-5; TRBD1 matches 9 bases. Germline trimming cut 0 bases from V and 3 bases from J; bases unmatched to any gene: 2. The CDR3 is 15 residues long. The germline V gene encodes CDR1 SSHAT and CDR2 FNYEAQ (reference sequence). CDR3 amino acids: CASSLAGQGEETQYF. DNA of the CDR3: TGTGCCAGCAGCTTAGCGGGACAGGGTGAAGAGACCCAGTACTTC.

The genes are TRBV19 and TRBJ1-2, with a possible D match to TRBD1 (6 bases). Trimming pared 5 bases from V and 6 bases from J, leaving 19 bases between. The CDR3 is 15 residues long. Per germline, CDR1 LNHDA and CDR2 SQIVND (reference sequence). The DNA of the CDR3 is TGTGCCAGTAGTTCGGGGGGCTCGCTTAGCAATGGCTACACCTTC. The encoded protein is CASSSGGSLSNGYTF.

This clone was seen many times. The CDR3 sequence: CASSLSSIRETQYF. In DNA form, the CDR3 reads TGTGCCAGCAGCCTAAGTTCAATCAGGGAGACCCAGTACTTC. The chain employs TRBV3-1 (or the pseudogene TRBV3-2) and TRBJ2-5, with D hard to call. The germline V gene has CDR1 LGHDT and CDR2 YNNKEL (reference sequence). This CDR3 spans 14 amino acids. V was trimmed by 4 bases and J by 5 bases, leaving 14 bases between them.

This rearrangement joins TRBV27 to TRBJ1-2, with a weak D call TRBD1 (5 bases). From germline, CDR1 is MNHEY and CDR2 SMNVEV (reference sequence). The CDR3 consists of 12 residues. V lost 5 bases and J lost 4, with 8 bases in between. The CDR3 DNA follows: TGTGCCAGCAGTCCAGACAGCTATGGCTACACCTTC. Protein product: CASSPDSYGYTF.

The rearrangement uses TRBV11-2 and TRBJ2-7, with a tentative D call TRBD2 (5 bases). V was clipped by 2 bases and J by 3 bases, with 17 bases between them. Germline lookup yields CDR1 SGHAT and CDR2 FQNNGV. This CDR3 is 16 amino acids long. The CDR3, as DNA: TGTGCCAGCAGCTTACGGCCTCGGAGACGGGACTACGAGCAGTACTTC. Amino acids: CASSLRPRRRDYEQYF.

The genes are TRBV10-1 and TRBJ1-2; 9 nucleotides line up with TRBD1. Germline CDR1 WNHNN, CDR2 SYGVQD (reference sequence). V trimming: 6 bases; J trimming: 3 bases; junction bases outside the gene matches: 2. The CDR3 has 13 residues. The CDR3 reads CASRQGAHYGYTF. DNA of the CDR3: TGCGCCAGCAGACAGGGGGCACACTATGGCTACACCTTC.

This clone appeared a single time. This chain joins TRBV19 and TRBJ1-5; 8 positions agree with TRBD1. J was trimmed by 1 base and V by 7 bases; bases with no gene match: 6. Germline V CDR1 and CDR2: LNHDA, SQIVND (reference sequence). The CDR3 totals 15 residues. The CDR3 here is CASIATGESNQPQHF. CDR3 DNA: TGTGCCAGTATTGCGACAGGGGAGAGCAATCAGCCCCAGCATTTT. The variable domain in full, with the rest retrieved from reference TRBV19 and TRBJ1-5, is DGGITQSPKYLFRKEGQNVTLSCEQNLNHDAMYWYRQDPGQGLRLIYYSQIVNDFQKGDIAEGYSVSREKKESFPLTVTSAQKNPTAFYLCASIATGESNQPQHFGDGTRLSIL.

This chain joins TRBV5-1 and TRBJ1-2; D might be TRBD1 (5 bases). Germline CDR1 SGHRS, CDR2 YFSETQ. The CDR3 consists of 13 residues. V was shortened by 5 bases and J by 2 bases, with 10 bases between the two germline ends. The CDR3 DNA reads as TGCGCCAGCAGGGACACACAAAACTATGGCTACACCTTC. Translating gives CASRDTQNYGYTF.

V gene TRBV6-1 combines with J gene TRBJ1-2; a possible D gene is TRBD1 (6 bases). V shed 1 base and J shed 10 bases, with 10 bases lying between them. Germline assignment: CDR1 MNHNS and CDR2 SASEGT. The CDR3 totals 12 residues. This CDR3 reads CASSEVTGIYTF. Written as DNA, the CDR3 is TGTGCCAGCAGTGAAGTCACAGGGATCTACACCTTC.

The chain couples TRBV19 to TRBJ1-4; D is uncertain. V gave up 9 bases and J gave up 2 bases, with 13 bases separating them. The germline CDR1 and CDR2 sequences are LNHDA and SQIVND (reference sequence). This CDR3 spans 14 amino acids. The CDR3 coding sequence is TGTGCCAGCGCAGAGGGATCGACTAATGAAAAACTGTTTTTT. It yields the protein CASAEGSTNEKLFF.

The chain recombines TRBV30 with TRBJ2-5; 11 nucleotides agree with TRBD1. After removal of 0 bases from V and 4 bases from J, the junction contained 7 bases not matched to a gene. The CDR3 totals 16 residues. From germline, CDR1 is GTSNPN and CDR2 SVGIG (reference sequence). CDR3 DNA: TGTGCCTGGAGTGTACCGAGGACAGGGGGCGGAGAGACCCAGTACTTC. It specifies CAWSVPRTGGGETQYF. The full variable domain, with the rest looked up from reference TRBV30 and TRBJ2-5, is SQTIHQWPATLVQPVGSPLSLECTVEGTSNPNLYWYRQAAGRGLQLLFYSVGIGQISSEVPQNLSASRPQDRQFILSSKKLLLSDSGFYLCAWSVPRTGGGETQYFGPGTRLLVL.

The chain uses TRBV24-1 and TRBJ1-2; no definite D call. The ends were cut back, 4 bases at V and 5 bases at J, with 10 bases in the middle. Germline V gene lookup returns CDR1 KGHDR and CDR2 SFDVKD. This CDR3 has 13 amino acids. This chain's CDR3 is CATSESDLYGYTF. CDR3 coding DNA: TGTGCCACCAGTGAAAGCGACTTATATGGCTACACCTTC.

The J gene is TRBJ2-2, the V gene TRBV24-1; D is possibly TRBD1 (7 bases). With 2 bases removed from V and 4 bases from J, the gap between germline ends came to 13 bases. The germline V gene has CDR1 KGHDR and CDR2 SFDVKD. The CDR3 is made up of 16 amino acids. The CDR3 DNA reads as TGTGCCACCAGTGATTGGGCAGGGGGAGGCACCGGGGAGCTGTTTTTT. Its translation: CATSDWAGGGTGELFF.

The chain couples TRBV2 to TRBJ2-5; D might be TRBD1 (6 bases). This CDR3 is 16 amino acids long. V dropped 9 bases and J dropped 4 bases, with 24 bases sitting between them. Germline CDR1 SNHLY, CDR2 FYNNEI. This CDR3 reads CASFSRGWGLPETQYF. CDR3 DNA: TGTGCCAGTTTTTCTCGGGGCTGGGGGCTTCCAGAGACCCAGTACTTC.

The chain joins TRBV12-5 to TRBJ2-2; 7 bases fit TRBD1. The CDR3 length is 15 residues. V dropped 5 bases and J dropped 1; count of bases not matched to a gene: 4. CDR1 is LGHNT and CDR2 is FRNRAP in the germline V gene. The CDR3 spells CASGPGQRNTGELFF. In DNA, the CDR3 is TGTGCTAGTGGTCCGGGACAGAGGAACACCGGGGAGCTGTTTTTT.